Presented here are 19 T cell receptor beta chains from one specimen sequenced in a study of vaccination and CD4 T cells after COVID-19. Antigens for these TCRs are unknown. Sequenced with the Oncomine TCR Beta short-read assay was DNA taken from cultured CD4+ T cells. TCRdb itself ran the PCR reads through MiXCR, one entry per CDR3 protein. The data contain 15,000 or so distinct CDR3 sequences, over 50% of them singletons. The treatment here: approximately 11-day PBMC culture with coronavirus spike peptide pools or control peptides (ViraFEST assay). The sequenced sample consisted of CD4+ T cells from blood, cultured in vitro. The receptors originated from a human donor who had recovered from COVID-19.

This chain joins TRBV25-1 and TRBJ1-2, with D tentatively TRBD1 (6 bases). Germline V gene data show CDR1 as MGHDK and CDR2 as SYGVNS. The CDR3 contains 15 residues. The ends were cut back, 7 bases at V and 7 bases at J, with 22 bases in the middle. CDR3 amino acids: CASKPARGRQAGYTF. CDR3 DNA: TGTGCCAGCAAACCTGCCCGGGGGAGACAGGCTGGCTACACCTTC.

This clonotype occurred a few times. The J gene is TRBJ2-5, the V gene TRBV7-2, with D possibly TRBD1 on 5 matching bases. The CDR3 spans 13 residues. The germline V gene encodes CDR1 SGHTA and CDR2 FQGNSA. The V end lost 6 bases, the J end lost 5 bases, and 13 bases lay between the germline ends. The CDR3 DNA is TGTGCCAGCAGTGGCAGGGTCGGGGAGACCCAGTACTTC. As protein: CASSGRVGETQYF.

This clonotype was found a few times. CDR3: CSARGQGGGYTF. CDR3 sequence (DNA): TGCAGTGCTAGGGGACAGGGCGGCGGCTACACCTTC. The genes are TRBV20-1 and TRBJ1-2, with TRBD1 matching over 9 bases. This CDR3 contains 12 residues. Per the germline V gene, CDR1 is DFQATT and CDR2 is SNEGSKA (reference sequence). Germline trimming cut 3 bases from V and 8 bases from J; bases unmatched to any gene: 4.

A single count supports this clonotype. Germline is not matched at one junction end, which may reflect a read error. CDR3 region: CASSERSTDNSPLHF. CDR3 in DNA: TGTGCCAGCAGTGAGAGGAGTACAGATAATTCACCCCTCCACTTC. This rearrangement joins TRBV2 to TRBJ1-6; no definite D call. CDR1 and CDR2 from the germline V gene are SNHLY and FYNNEI. The CDR3 is made up of 15 amino acids.

The chain is built from TRBV6-2 or TRBV6-3 and TRBJ2-2, with a possible D match to TRBD1 (6 bases). From germline, CDR1 is MNHEY and CDR2 SVGEGT. Trimming stripped 7 bases from V and 3 bases from J, with 15 bases between. This CDR3 region has 15 residues. CDR3 in amino acids: CASTLTQGYTGELFF. The CDR3 nucleotides read TGTGCCAGCACCCTGACACAGGGATACACCGGGGAGCTGTTTTTT.

This clonotype was counted a single time. The chain carries TRBV5-1 and TRBJ2-1, with 12 bases lining up with TRBD2. CDR3 length equals 17 residues. V shed 4 bases and J 0 bases; nucleotides not matched to a gene: 5. In germline, CDR1 is SGHRS, CDR2 YFSETQ. The DNA of the CDR3 is TGCGCCAGCAGCCCACGGACTAGCGGGGACTCCTACAATGAGCAGTTCTTC. This sequence encodes CASSPRTSGDSYNEQFF.

This chain joins TRBV19 and TRBJ1-2; no clear D. The CDR3 contains 14 residues. Germline loops: CDR1 LNHDA, CDR2 SQIVND (reference sequence). Trimming took 5 bases from V and 0 from J, leaving 10 bases between them. This CDR3 reads CASSGQSANYGYTF. Here the CDR3 DNA reads TGTGCCAGTAGTGGGCAATCAGCTAACTATGGCTACACCTTC.

CDR3 protein: CASTKELADYNEQFF. The CDR3 DNA reads TGTGCCAGTACCAAGGAACTAGCGGATTACAATGAGCAGTTCTTC. The chain uses TRBV19 and TRBJ2-1; TRBD2 agrees at 8 bases. CDR3 length: 15 residues. Germline trimming cut 7 bases from V and 4 bases from J; bases unmatched to any gene: 9. Germline CDR1 is LNHDA and CDR2 is SQIVND (reference sequence).

This chain links TRBV7-2 with TRBJ2-7; D may correspond to TRBD1 or TRBD2 (5 bases each). V was trimmed by 5 bases and J by 4 bases, leaving 9 bases between them. Germline V gives CDR1 SGHTA, CDR2 FQGNSA. The CDR3 contains 12 residues. The CDR3 region has the DNA TGTGCCAGCAGCCAGGGACGGTACGAGCAGTACTTC. It specifies CASSQGRYEQYF.

The DNA of the CDR3 is TGTGCCAGCAGTGAGGGGACGGAAACCTATAATTCACCCCTCCACTTT. It yields the protein CASSEGTETYNSPLHF. The chain has TRBV2 and TRBJ1-6, with D possibly matching TRBD1 (5 bases). This CDR3 has 16 residues. Germline V gene sequence: CDR1 SNHLY, CDR2 FYNNEI. V was pared by 3 bases and J by 2 bases, with 11 bases between.

This chain uses TRBV6-2 or TRBV6-3 with TRBJ1-5, with no clear D. The CDR3 covers 18 residues. Between the trimmed V and J ends, which lost 0 bases and 2 bases, there was a span of 17 bases. In germline, CDR1 is MNHEY, CDR2 SVGEGT. The DNA of the CDR3 is TGTGCCAGCAGTTACTCTGAGTTGGGCCCTGGGCGCAATCAGCCCCAGCATTTT. Translated, it gives CASSYSELGPGRNQPQHF.

This clonotype was found a few times. The chain is built from TRBV4-1 and TRBJ1-2; D not certain. There are 15 residues in the CDR3. The germline V and J ends were trimmed by 4 bases and 5 bases, with 17 bases remaining between them. In germline, CDR1 is MGHRA, CDR2 YSYEKL. The CDR3 DNA reads as TGCGCCAGCAGCCCCCGGGTCAGGTTGGAGTATGGCTACACCTTC. Encoded protein: CASSPRVRLEYGYTF.

This sequence joins TRBV28 and TRBJ1-5, with TRBD1 matching 9 bases. The CDR3 is 15 residues long. Germline V lookup: CDR1 MDHEN, CDR2 SYDVKM. V trimming: 3 bases; J trimming: 6 bases; junction bases outside the gene matches: 6. The CDR3 DNA reads as TGTGCCAGCAGTTTGGGACAGGGAAACAGTCAGCCCCAGCATTTT. As protein: CASSLGQGNSQPQHF. The full variable domain, its missing parts supplied by reference TRBV28 and TRBJ1-5, is DVKVTQSSRYLVKRTGEKVFLECVQDMDHENMFWYRQDPGLGLRLIYFSYDVKMKEKGDIPEGYSVSREKKERFSLILESASTNQTSMYLCASSLGQGNSQPQHFGDGTRLSIL.

The chain combines TRBV12-5 with TRBJ1-5; tentatively, D is TRBD1 (6 bases). With 1 base removed from V and 6 bases from J, the gap between germline ends came to 10 bases. The CDR3 length is 14 residues. Germline V CDR1 and CDR2: LGHNT, FRNRAP. The CDR3 DNA is TGTGCTAGTGGTTTGGGGGGGGCGAGTCAGCCCCAGCATTTT. This sequence encodes CASGLGGASQPQHF.

This chain links TRBV11-3 with TRBJ1-6; 10 bases fit TRBD1. Germline CDR1 is SGHNT and CDR2 is YENEEA. The CDR3 loop spans 15 amino acids. Losses at the gene ends were 4 bases for V and 12 bases for J; bases not matched to a gene: 9. The CDR3 is CASSSIPGQGRPLHF. The CDR3 DNA reads TGTGCCAGCAGCTCTATTCCGGGACAGGGGAGACCCCTCCACTTT.

This clonotype was seen more than once but under ten times. The genes are TRBV6-2 or TRBV6-3 and TRBJ1-2, with TRBD1 matching over 7 bases. CDR1 MNHEY and CDR2 SVGEGT come from the germline V gene. The CDR3 length is 14 residues. V shed 6 bases and J 3 bases; nucleotides not matched to a gene: 7. CDR3 loop: CASSSRDSHYGYTF. DNA of the CDR3: TGTGCCAGCAGCAGCCGGGACAGTCACTATGGCTACACCTTC.

This chain uses TRBV5-1 with TRBJ1-1; D is perhaps TRBD1 (6 bases). Trimming stripped 7 bases from V and 4 bases from J, with 20 bases between. The germline V gene has CDR1 SGHRS and CDR2 YFSETQ. This CDR3 contains 15 residues. The CDR3 DNA reads as TGCGCCAGCCGACAAGGACAGAGGGCAAGCACTGAAGCTTTCTTT. Its protein product is CASRQGQRASTEAFF.

V gene TRBV7-9 combines with J gene TRBJ1-3; D is unclear. Germline CDR1 reads SEHNR; CDR2 reads FQNEAQ (reference sequence). The CDR3 length is 15 residues. V was shortened by 0 bases and J by 0 bases, with 6 bases between the two germline ends. The CDR3 coding sequence is TGTGCCAGCAGCTTAGCGGCAGCCTCTGGAAACACCATATATTTT. It translates to CASSLAAASGNTIYF.

V and J are TRBV2 and TRBJ2-3; 8 bases line up with TRBD2. The CDR3 is 14 amino acids. V dropped 7 bases and J dropped 0; count of bases not matched to a gene: 3. The germline CDR1 and CDR2 sequences are SNHLY and FYNNEI. The DNA of the CDR3 is TGTGCCAGCAAACTAGCGGCTAGCACAGATACGCAGTATTTT. Protein: CASKLAASTDTQYF. Drawing the rest from reference TRBV2 and TRBJ2-3, the complete variable domain is EPEVTQTPSHQVTQMGQEVILRCVPISNHLYFYWYRQILGQKVEFLVSFYNNEISEKSEIFDDQFSVERPDGSNFTLKIRSTKLEDSAMYFCASKLAASTDTQYFGPGTRLTVL.